The text below deals with one T cell receptor beta chain. Its specificity is not known. Germline CDR1 and CDR2: SEHNR and FQNEAQ (reference sequence). Trimming cost V 5 bases and J 0 bases; bases outside gene matches: 4. This CDR3 has 14 amino acids. The record originates from a study of Graves' ophthalmopathy and Graves' hyperthyroidism. Study summary: Before any treatment was given, at initial diagnosis, peripheral blood was collected.

For donors with ophthalmopathy, the disease showed moderate-to-severe activity, reached CAS ≥3 and NOSPECS ≥4, and had lasted under 3 months. Other autoimmune diseases, uncontrolled infections, pregnancy or lactation excluded patients from enrollment. Transcripts of RNA were the source for amplifying TCR beta CDR3 regions. The workflow started with a first-round RT-PCR run with HTBI primers and then moved on to a second-round multiplex PCR. TCRdb fed the multiplex PCR reads into MiXCR, producing one record per CDR3 protein. The profile shows some 160,000 distinct CDR3 sequences, approximately 40% of them singletons. The study's findings and limits: Discrimination between ophthalmopathy and stable hyperthyroidism by a 13-signature model showed about 85% sensitivity and 70% to 84% specificity.

This clonotype was sampled from a man aged 30-40 years with Graves' ophthalmopathy. Sequencing was performed on peripheral blood. V gene TRBV7-9 combines with J gene TRBJ2-7; the match to TRBD2 covers 7 bases. The CDR3: CASSRGTTSYEQYF. The DNA of the CDR3 is TGTGCCAGCAGCCGCGGGACTACCTCCTACGAGCAGTACTTC. The full variable domain, with the rest looked up from reference TRBV7-9 and TRBJ2-7, is DTGVSQNPRHKITKRGQNVTFRCDPISEHNRLYWYRQTLGQGPEFLTYFQNEAQLEKSRLLSDRFSAERPKGSFSTLEIQRTEQGDSAMYLCASSRGTTSYEQYFGPGTRLTVT.